Shown below are 4 T cell receptor beta chains from a single sample sequenced in a study of sequential checkpoint blockade in melanoma. Profiled with immunoSEQ multiplex PCR; TCRdb holds only in-frame clones, not every one. The sample has just under 2,500 clones; around 29% are singletons. Treatment meaning: randomized to nivolumab then ipilimumab (arm A) or the reverse (arm B). Sequencing was performed on tumor tissue (inferred from file names), taken from a patient given nivolumab and ipilimumab in sequence. All receptors derive from a human donor with melanoma.

This clone was observed a few times. The V gene is TRBV6-8, the J gene TRBJ1-3; weak D call: TRBD1 (6 bases). Germline CDR1 and CDR2: MNHGY and SAAAGT. CDR3 length equals 15 residues. The V end lost 4 bases, the J end lost 1 base, and 11 bases lay between the germline ends. In DNA, the CDR3 is TGTGCCAGCAGTTCTACTACAGGGTCTGGAAACACCATATATTTT. Its translation is CASSSTTGSGNTIYF.

This clone was found many times. CDR3 in DNA: TGTGCCAGCAGCTTAAGGACGGCCAAGGAAGCTTTCTTT. Translated, it gives CASSLRTAKEAFF. V and J are TRBV7-2 and TRBJ1-1; D is unclear. There are 13 residues in the CDR3. V lost 2 bases to trimming and J lost 8 bases, with 12 bases between them. Per germline, CDR1 SGHTA and CDR2 FQGNSA. The entire variable domain, with the rest obtained from reference TRBV7-2 and TRBJ1-1, is as follows: GAGVSQSPSNKVTEKGKDVELRCDPISGHTALYWYRQSLGQGLEFLIYFQGNSAPDKSGLPSDRFSAERTGGSVSTLTIQRTQQEDSAVYLCASSLRTAKEAFFGQGTRLTVV.

By share of the sample, this clone is medium-sized. J is TRBJ1-2 and V is TRBV9, with D possibly TRBD1 on 6 matching bases. The germline V gene has CDR1 SGDLS and CDR2 YYNGEE. The CDR3 has 13 residues. Trimming left V 5 bases short and J 3 bases short, with 11 bases between. In DNA form, the CDR3 reads TGTGCCAGCAGGGGGTGGACAGACTATGGCTACACCTTC. It encodes CASRGWTDYGYTF.

The V and J genes are TRBV12-5 and TRBJ1-4; tentatively, D is TRBD1 (5 bases). Germline values: CDR1 LGHNT, CDR2 FRNRAP. The CDR3 consists of 16 residues. V gave up 6 bases and J gave up 6 bases, with 20 bases separating them. The CDR3 DNA follows: TGTGCTAGTGGCCTCGACTGGGACGTTGGGGATGAAAAACTGTTTTTT. Translating it yields CASGLDWDVGDEKLFF.